Listed here is a single T cell receptor beta chain. The sample is drawn from a study of OX40 agonist ivuxolimab in advanced cancers. V was pared by 5 bases and J by 5 bases, with 16 bases between. The CDR3 extends over 15 amino acids. CDR1 is PRHDT and CDR2 is FYEKMQ in the germline V gene (reference sequence). Profiling relied on immunoSEQ multiplex PCR, and the TCRdb table lists in-frame clones only, not all of them. The table records about 42,000 clones, about 88% of them present only once. The starting material was CD4+ or CD8+ T cells sorted from blood, obtained in a trial of the OX40 agonist ivuxolimab. The chain has TRBV13 and TRBJ2-1; D is perhaps TRBD1 (6 bases). This TCR was recovered from an adult with an advanced solid tumor such as melanoma, head and neck, liver or kidney cancer. The chain's CDR3 is CASSPRQVQNNEQFF. The DNA of the CDR3 is TGTGCCAGCAGCCCGAGACAGGTGCAAAACAATGAGCAGTTCTTC.